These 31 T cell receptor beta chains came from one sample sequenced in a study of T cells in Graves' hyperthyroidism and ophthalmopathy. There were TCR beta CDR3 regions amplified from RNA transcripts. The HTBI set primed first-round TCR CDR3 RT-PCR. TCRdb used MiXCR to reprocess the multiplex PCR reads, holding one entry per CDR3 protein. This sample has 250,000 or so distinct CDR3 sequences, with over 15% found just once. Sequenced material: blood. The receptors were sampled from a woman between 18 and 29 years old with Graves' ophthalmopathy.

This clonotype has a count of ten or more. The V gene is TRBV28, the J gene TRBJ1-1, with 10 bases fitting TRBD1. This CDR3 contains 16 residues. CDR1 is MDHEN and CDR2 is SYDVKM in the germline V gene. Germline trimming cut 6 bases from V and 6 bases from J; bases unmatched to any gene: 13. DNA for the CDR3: TGTGCCAGCAGCCTCCGGGACAGGGGAATATTAGCTGAAGCTTTCTTT. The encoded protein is CASSLRDRGILAEAFF.

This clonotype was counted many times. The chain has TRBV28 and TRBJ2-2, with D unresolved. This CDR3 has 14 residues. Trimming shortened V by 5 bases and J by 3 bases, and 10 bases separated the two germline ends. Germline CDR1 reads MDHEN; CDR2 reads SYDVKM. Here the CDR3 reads CASSPPTYTGELFF. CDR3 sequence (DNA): TGTGCCAGCAGTCCCCCGACATACACCGGGGAGCTGTTTTTT. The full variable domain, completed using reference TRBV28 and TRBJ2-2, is DVKVTQSSRYLVKRTGEKVFLECVQDMDHENMFWYRQDPGLGLRLIYFSYDVKMKEKGDIPEGYSVSREKKERFSLILESASTNQTSMYLCASSPPTYTGELFFGEGSRLTVL.

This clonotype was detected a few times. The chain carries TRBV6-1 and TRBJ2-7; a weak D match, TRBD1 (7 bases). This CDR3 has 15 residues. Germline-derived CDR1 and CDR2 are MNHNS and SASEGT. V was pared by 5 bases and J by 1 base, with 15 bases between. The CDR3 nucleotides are TGTGCCAGCAGTAGGGAGACAGGGAGGTCCTACGAGCAGTACTTC. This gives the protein CASSRETGRSYEQYF.

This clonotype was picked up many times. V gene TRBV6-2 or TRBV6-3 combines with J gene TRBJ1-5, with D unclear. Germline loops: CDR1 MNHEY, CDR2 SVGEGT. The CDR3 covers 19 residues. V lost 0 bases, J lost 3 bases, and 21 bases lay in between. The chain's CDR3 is CASSYSGVIDNLSNQPQHF. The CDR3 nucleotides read TGTGCCAGCAGTTACTCCGGGGTAATTGACAACCTTTCCAATCAGCCCCAGCATTTT.

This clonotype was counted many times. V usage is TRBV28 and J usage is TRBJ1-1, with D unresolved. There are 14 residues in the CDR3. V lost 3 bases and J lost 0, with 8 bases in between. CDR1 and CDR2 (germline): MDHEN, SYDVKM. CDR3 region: CASSFTGMNTEAFF. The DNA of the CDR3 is TGTGCCAGCAGTTTTACCGGAATGAACACTGAAGCTTTCTTT.

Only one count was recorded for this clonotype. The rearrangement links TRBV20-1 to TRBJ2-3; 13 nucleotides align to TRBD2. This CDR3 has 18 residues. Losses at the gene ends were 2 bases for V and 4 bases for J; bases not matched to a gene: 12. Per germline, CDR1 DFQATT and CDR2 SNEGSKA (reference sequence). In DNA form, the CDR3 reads TGCAGTGCTAGAAGTGGAGGACTAGCGGGAGCATCCGCAGATACGCAGTATTTT. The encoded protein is CSARSGGLAGASADTQYF.

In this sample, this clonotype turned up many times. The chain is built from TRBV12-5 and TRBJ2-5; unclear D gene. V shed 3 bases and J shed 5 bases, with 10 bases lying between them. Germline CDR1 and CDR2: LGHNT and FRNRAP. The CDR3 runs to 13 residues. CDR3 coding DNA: TGTGCTAGTGGTTTTTCAGGCCAGGAGACCCAGTACTTC. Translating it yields CASGFSGQETQYF.

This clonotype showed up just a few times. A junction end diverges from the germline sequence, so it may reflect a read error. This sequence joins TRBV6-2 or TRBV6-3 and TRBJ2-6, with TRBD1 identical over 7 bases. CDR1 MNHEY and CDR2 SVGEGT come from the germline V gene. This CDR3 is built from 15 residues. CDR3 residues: CASSIQGFGADVLTF. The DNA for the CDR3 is TGTGCCAGCAGCATACAGGGGTTTGGGGCCGACGTCCTGACTTTC.

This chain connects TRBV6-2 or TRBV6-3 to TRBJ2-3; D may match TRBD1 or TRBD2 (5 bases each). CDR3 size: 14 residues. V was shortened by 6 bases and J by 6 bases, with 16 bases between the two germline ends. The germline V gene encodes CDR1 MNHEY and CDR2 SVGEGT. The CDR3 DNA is TGTGCCAGCAGCGGGACGCCGAGGGCGGATACGCAGTATTTT. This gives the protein CASSGTPRADTQYF.

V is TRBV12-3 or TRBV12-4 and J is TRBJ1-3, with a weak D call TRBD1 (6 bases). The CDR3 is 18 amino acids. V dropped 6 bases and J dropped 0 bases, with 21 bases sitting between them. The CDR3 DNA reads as TGTGCCAGCAGCCAAACCCCTGGAGGGGGGATCTCTGGAAACACCATATATTTT. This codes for CASSQTPGGGISGNTIYF.

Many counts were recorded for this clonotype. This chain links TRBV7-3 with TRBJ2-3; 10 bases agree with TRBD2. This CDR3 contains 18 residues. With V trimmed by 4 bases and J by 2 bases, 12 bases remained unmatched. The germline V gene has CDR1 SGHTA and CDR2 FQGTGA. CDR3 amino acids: CASSSRGIAGGLTDTQYF. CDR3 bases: TGTGCCAGCAGCTCGAGGGGGATAGCGGGAGGCCTCACAGATACGCAGTATTTT.

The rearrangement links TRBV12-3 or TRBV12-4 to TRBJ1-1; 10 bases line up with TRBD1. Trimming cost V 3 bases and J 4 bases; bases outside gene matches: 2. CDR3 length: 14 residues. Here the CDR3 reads CASSLGQGPTEAFF. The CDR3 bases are TGTGCCAGCAGTTTGGGACAGGGGCCCACTGAAGCTTTCTTT.

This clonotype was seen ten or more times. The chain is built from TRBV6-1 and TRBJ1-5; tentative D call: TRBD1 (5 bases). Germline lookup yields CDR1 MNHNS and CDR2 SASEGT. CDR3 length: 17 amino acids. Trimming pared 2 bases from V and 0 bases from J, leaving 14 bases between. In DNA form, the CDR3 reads TGTGCCAGCAGTGAATACCAGGACATGTATAGCAATCAGCCCCAGCATTTT. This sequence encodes CASSEYQDMYSNQPQHF.

CDR3 region: CSASGSGYNEQFF. The CDR3 coding sequence is TGCAGTGCTAGCGGGAGTGGTTACAATGAGCAGTTCTTC. This chain links TRBV20-1 with TRBJ2-1, with D possibly TRBD2 on 6 matching bases. This CDR3 comprises 13 residues. Germline CDR1 and CDR2: DFQATT and SNEGSKA (reference sequence). V was trimmed by 3 bases and J by 4 bases, leaving 10 bases between them.

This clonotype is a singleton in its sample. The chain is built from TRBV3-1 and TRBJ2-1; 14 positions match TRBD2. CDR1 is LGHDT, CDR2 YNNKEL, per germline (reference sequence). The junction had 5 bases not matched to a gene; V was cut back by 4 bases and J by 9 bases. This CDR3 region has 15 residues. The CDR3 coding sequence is TGTGCCAGCAGCCGACTAGCGGGGGGGCAAGGTGAGCAGTTCTTC. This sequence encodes CASSRLAGGQGEQFF.

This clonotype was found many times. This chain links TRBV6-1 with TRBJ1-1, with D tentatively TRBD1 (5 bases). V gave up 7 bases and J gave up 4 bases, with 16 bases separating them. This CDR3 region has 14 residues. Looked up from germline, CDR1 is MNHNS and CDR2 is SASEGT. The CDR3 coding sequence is TGTGCCAGCACCCAGGGCTGGGTATTCACTGAAGCTTTCTTT. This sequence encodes CASTQGWVFTEAFF.

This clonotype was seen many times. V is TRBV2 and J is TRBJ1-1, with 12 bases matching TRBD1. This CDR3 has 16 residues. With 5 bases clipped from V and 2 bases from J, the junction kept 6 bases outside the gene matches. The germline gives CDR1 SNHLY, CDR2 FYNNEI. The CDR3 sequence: CASSSGTGGSNTEAFF. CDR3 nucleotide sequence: TGTGCCAGCAGTTCCGGGACAGGGGGCTCCAACACTGAAGCTTTCTTT.

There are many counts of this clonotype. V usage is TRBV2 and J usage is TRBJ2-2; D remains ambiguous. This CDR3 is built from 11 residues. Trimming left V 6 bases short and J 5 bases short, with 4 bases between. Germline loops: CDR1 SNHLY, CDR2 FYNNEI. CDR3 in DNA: TGTGCCAGCAGGGCGACCGGGGAGCTGTTTTTT. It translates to CASRATGELFF.

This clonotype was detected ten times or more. This CDR3 reads CASSLSGTGGGYTF. In nucleotides, the CDR3 is TGTGCCAGCAGTTTATCCGGGACAGGGGGTGGCTACACCTTC. The chain links TRBV27 to TRBJ1-2; 11 bases match TRBD1. Germline values: CDR1 MNHEY, CDR2 SMNVEV (reference sequence). The CDR3 runs to 14 residues. Germline trimming cut 0 bases from V and 7 bases from J; bases unmatched to any gene: 1.

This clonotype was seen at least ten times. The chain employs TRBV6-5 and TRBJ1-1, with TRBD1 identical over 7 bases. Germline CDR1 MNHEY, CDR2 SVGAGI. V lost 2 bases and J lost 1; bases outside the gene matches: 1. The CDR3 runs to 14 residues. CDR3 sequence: CASSYGDRNTEAFF. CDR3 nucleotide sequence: TGTGCCAGCAGTTACGGGGACAGGAACACTGAAGCTTTCTTT.

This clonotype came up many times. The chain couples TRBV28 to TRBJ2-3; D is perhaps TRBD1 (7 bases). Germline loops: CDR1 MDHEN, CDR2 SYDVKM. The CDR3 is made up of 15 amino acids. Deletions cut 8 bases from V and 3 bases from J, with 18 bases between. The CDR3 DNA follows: TGTGCCAGCCGGAGAGGGGGCGGGAATACAGATACGCAGTATTTT. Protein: CASRRGGGNTDTQYF.

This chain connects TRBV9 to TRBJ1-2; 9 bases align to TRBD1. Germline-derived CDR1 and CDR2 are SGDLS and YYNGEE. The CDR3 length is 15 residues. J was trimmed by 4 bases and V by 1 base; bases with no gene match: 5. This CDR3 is CASSVITGGPYGYTF. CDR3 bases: TGTGCCAGCAGCGTAATCACAGGGGGCCCCTATGGCTACACCTTC.

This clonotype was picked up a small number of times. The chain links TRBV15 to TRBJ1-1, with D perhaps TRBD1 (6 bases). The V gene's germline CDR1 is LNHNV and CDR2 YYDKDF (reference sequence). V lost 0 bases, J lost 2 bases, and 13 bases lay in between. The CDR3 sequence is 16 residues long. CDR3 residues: CATSRDRGRGNTEAFF. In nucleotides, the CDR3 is TGTGCCACCAGCAGAGATCGGGGCAGGGGTAACACTGAAGCTTTCTTT.

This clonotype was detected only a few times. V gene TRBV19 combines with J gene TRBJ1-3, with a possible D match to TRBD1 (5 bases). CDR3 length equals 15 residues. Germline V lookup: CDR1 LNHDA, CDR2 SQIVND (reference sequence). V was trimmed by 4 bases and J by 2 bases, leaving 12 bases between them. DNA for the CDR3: TGTGCCAGTAGTACCCGACAGTTTACTGGAAACACCATATATTTT. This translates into CASSTRQFTGNTIYF.

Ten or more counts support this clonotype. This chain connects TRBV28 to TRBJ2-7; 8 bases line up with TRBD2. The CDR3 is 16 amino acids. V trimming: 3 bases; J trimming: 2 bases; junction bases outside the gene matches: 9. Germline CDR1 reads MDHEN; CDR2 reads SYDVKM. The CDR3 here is CASSLASGYYPYEQYF. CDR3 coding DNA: TGTGCCAGCAGTTTGGCTAGCGGGTACTATCCCTACGAGCAGTACTTC. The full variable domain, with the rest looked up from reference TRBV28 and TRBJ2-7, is DVKVTQSSRYLVKRTGEKVFLECVQDMDHENMFWYRQDPGLGLRLIYFSYDVKMKEKGDIPEGYSVSREKKERFSLILESASTNQTSMYLCASSLASGYYPYEQYFGPGTRLTVT.

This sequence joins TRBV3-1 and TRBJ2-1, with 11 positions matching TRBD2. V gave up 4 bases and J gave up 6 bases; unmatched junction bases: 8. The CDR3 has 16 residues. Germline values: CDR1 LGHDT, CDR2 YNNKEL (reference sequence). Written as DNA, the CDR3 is TGTGCCAGCAGCCCAGGACTAGCGGGCGAGTTCAATGAGCAGTTCTTC. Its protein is CASSPGLAGEFNEQFF.

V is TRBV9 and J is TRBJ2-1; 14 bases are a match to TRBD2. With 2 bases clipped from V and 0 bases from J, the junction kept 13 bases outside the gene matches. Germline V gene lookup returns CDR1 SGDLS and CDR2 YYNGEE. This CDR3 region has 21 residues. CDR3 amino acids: CASSVTSTGTSGGPSYNEQFF. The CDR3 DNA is TGTGCCAGCAGCGTGACTAGTACCGGGACTAGCGGGGGCCCCTCCTACAATGAGCAGTTCTTC.

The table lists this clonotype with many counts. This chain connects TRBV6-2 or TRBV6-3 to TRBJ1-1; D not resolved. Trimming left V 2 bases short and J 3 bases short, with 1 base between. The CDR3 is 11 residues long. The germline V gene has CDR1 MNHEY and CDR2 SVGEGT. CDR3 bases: TGTGCCAGCAGTTACGACACTGAAGCTTTCTTT. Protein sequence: CASSYDTEAFF.

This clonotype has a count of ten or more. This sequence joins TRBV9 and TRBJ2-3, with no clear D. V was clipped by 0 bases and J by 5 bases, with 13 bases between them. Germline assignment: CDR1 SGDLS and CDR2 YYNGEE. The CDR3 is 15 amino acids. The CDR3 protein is CASSVAFLPRDTQYF. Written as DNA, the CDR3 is TGTGCCAGCAGCGTAGCCTTTCTTCCGAGAGATACGCAGTATTTT.

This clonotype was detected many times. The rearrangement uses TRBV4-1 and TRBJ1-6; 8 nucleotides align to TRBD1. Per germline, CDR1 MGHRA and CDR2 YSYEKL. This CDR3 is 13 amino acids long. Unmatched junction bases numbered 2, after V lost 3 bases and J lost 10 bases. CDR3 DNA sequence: TGCGCCAGCAGCCAGGACAGGGAATCACCCCTCCACTTT. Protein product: CASSQDRESPLHF.

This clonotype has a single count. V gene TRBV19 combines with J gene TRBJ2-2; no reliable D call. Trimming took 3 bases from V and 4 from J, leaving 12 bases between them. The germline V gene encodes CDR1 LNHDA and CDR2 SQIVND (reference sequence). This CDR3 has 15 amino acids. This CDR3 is CASSMIQLSTGELFF. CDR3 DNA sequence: TGTGCCAGTAGTATGATACAGCTTTCCACCGGGGAGCTGTTTTTT.